The next 15 T cell receptor beta chains were all read from a single sample in a study of T cells in Graves' hyperthyroidism and ophthalmopathy. Template material for amplifying TCR beta CDR3 regions consisted of RNA transcripts. Using the HTBI primer set, a first-round RT-PCR was run on the TCR CDR3. TCRdb passed the multiplex PCR reads through MiXCR, listing each CDR3 protein once. Found here are about 620,000 distinct CDR3 sequences, roughly 16% of them singletons; the top ten hold 3% to 4%. The sample was blood. Receptor source: a woman in her thirties with Graves' hyperthyroidism.

This clonotype was counted many times. The chain recombines TRBV11-1 with TRBJ2-2, with TRBD1 identical over 7 bases. This CDR3 is built from 13 residues. Trimming cost V 7 bases and J 5 bases; bases outside gene matches: 4. Per germline, CDR1 SGHAT and CDR2 FQDESV (reference sequence). Written as DNA, the CDR3 is TGTGCCAGCACGACAGGGAATACCGGGGAGCTGTTTTTT. It translates to CASTTGNTGELFF.

The V call is TRBV7-2, the J call TRBJ2-2, with 9 bases lining up with TRBD1. The CDR3 consists of 19 residues. Unmatched junction bases numbered 13, after V lost 2 bases and J lost 3 bases. Per the germline V gene, CDR1 is SGHTA and CDR2 is FQGNSA. The CDR3 region has the DNA TGTGCCAGCAGCTTACGTGGGGCTCGGACAGGGGAGGACACCGGGGAGCTGTTTTTT. It codes for CASSLRGARTGEDTGELFF.

The CDR3: CASSLWADRVLGDYTF. The CDR3 nucleotides are TGTGCCAGTAGCCTCTGGGCGGACAGGGTTCTCGGTGACTACACCTTC. J is TRBJ1-2 and V is TRBV19, with 8 bases aligning to TRBD1. Trimming cost V 6 bases and J 10 bases; bases outside gene matches: 19. This CDR3 spans 16 amino acids. Germline V gives CDR1 LNHDA, CDR2 SQIVND (reference sequence).

The chain recombines TRBV20-1 with TRBJ2-2; no reliable D call. V dropped 3 bases and J dropped 5 bases, with 16 bases sitting between them. This CDR3 has 15 amino acids. In germline, CDR1 is DFQATT, CDR2 SNEGSKA (reference sequence). The CDR3 DNA is TGCAGTGCTAGTTCCGACACCCTACTGACCGGGGAGCTGTTTTTT. Its translation is CSASSDTLLTGELFF.

V is TRBV5-1 and J is TRBJ1-1; no reliable D call. The CDR3 runs to 18 residues. Trimming removed 0 bases at V and 5 bases at J, with 23 bases between. CDR1 and CDR2 (germline): SGHRS, YFSETQ. CDR3 DNA: TGCGCCAGCAGCTTGGCTACAGAGATTATGGCGGGAATAACTGAAGCTTTCTTT. This translates into CASSLATEIMAGITEAFF.

V and J are TRBV2 and TRBJ1-5, with 7 bases lining up with TRBD1. The V and J ends lost 7 bases and 6 bases, in that order; junction bases with no gene match: 15. The CDR3 length is 16 residues. Per the germline V gene, CDR1 is SNHLY and CDR2 is FYNNEI. The CDR3 DNA follows: TGTGCCAGCACCGAAACCCTTGACAGGGCGGGTCAGCCCCAGCATTTT. Residues: CASTETLDRAGQPQHF.

The rearrangement joins TRBV19 to TRBJ1-5; 10 nucleotides align to TRBD1. J was trimmed by 7 bases and V by 8 bases; bases with no gene match: 8. The V gene's germline CDR1 is LNHDA and CDR2 SQIVND (reference sequence). The CDR3 has 14 residues. In nucleotides, the CDR3 is TGTGCCAGTGCTACGGACAGGGGGATACAGCCCCAGCATTTT. Protein product: CASATDRGIQPQHF.

This clonotype was counted a few times. The V call is TRBV6-4, the J call TRBJ2-1; the match to TRBD2 covers 11 bases. The J segment lost 5 bases and the V segment lost 0 bases, leaving 6 bases of the junction unmatched. CDR1 is MRHNA and CDR2 is SNTAGT in the germline V gene. This CDR3 is built from 17 residues. CDR3: CASSDSFLAGGNNEQFF. The CDR3 bases are TGTGCCAGCAGTGACTCATTCCTAGCGGGAGGAAACAATGAGCAGTTCTTC.

This clonotype has a count of ten or more. V usage is TRBV11-2 and J usage is TRBJ2-1; D is unresolved. This CDR3 has 14 residues. The V end lost 1 base, the J end lost 5 bases, and 9 bases lay between the germline ends. Germline V CDR1 and CDR2: SGHAT, FQNNGV. The CDR3: CASSLGPHDNEQFF. For the CDR3, the DNA is TGTGCCAGCAGCTTAGGACCTCACGACAATGAGCAGTTCTTC.

The rearrangement links TRBV19 to TRBJ2-2, with 9 bases matching TRBD2. This CDR3 is 15 amino acids long. V trimming: 3 bases; J trimming: 5 bases; junction bases outside the gene matches: 4. Germline V CDR1 and CDR2: LNHDA, SQIVND (reference sequence). The CDR3 DNA follows: TGTGCCAGTAGTATCGGGCTAGCGGGGACCGGGGAGCTGTTTTTT. It encodes CASSIGLAGTGELFF. Supplemented by reference TRBV19 and TRBJ2-2, the full variable domain reads DGGITQSPKYLFRKEGQNVTLSCEQNLNHDAMYWYRQDPGQGLRLIYYSQIVNDFQKGDIAEGYSVSREKKESFPLTVTSAQKNPTAFYLCASSIGLAGTGELFFGEGSRLTVL.

This clonotype was seen at least ten times. The V gene is TRBV13, the J gene TRBJ2-1; 9 nucleotides line up with TRBD2. Losses at the gene ends were 5 bases for V and 2 bases for J; bases not matched to a gene: 4. CDR3 length: 15 residues. From germline, CDR1 is PRHDT and CDR2 FYEKMQ (reference sequence). CDR3 sequence: CASSLSGRPYNEQFF. In DNA form, the CDR3 reads TGTGCCAGCAGCCTTAGCGGGAGACCCTACAATGAGCAGTTCTTC.

A few counts support this clonotype. This may be a read error: a much more frequent sequence differs by one nucleotide. V usage is TRBV7-2 and J usage is TRBJ2-1, with D possibly being TRBD2 (5 bases). This CDR3 contains 13 residues. CDR1 and CDR2 from the germline V gene are SGHTA and FQGNSA. CDR3 in amino acids: CANSYRGSDEQFF. The CDR3 DNA is TGTGCCAACAGCTACCGGGGTAGCGATGAGCAGTTCTTC.

The V gene is TRBV28, the J gene TRBJ2-3, with 7 bases identical to TRBD1. J was trimmed by 0 bases and V by 5 bases; bases with no gene match: 5. Germline CDR1 MDHEN, CDR2 SYDVKM. The CDR3 is made up of 15 amino acids. CDR3 sequence reads: CASSDRDFSTDTQYF. Written as DNA, the CDR3 is TGTGCCAGCAGTGACAGGGATTTCAGCACAGATACGCAGTATTTT.

This clonotype was counted only a few times. The chain carries TRBV29-1 and TRBJ1-2, with D uncertain. Trimming removed 2 bases from V and 8 bases from J, with 21 bases in between. Per germline, CDR1 SQVTM and CDR2 ANQGSEA. The CDR3 spans 15 residues. CDR3 bases: TGCAGCGTTGAACCCCCAATGTCGGAGGTCGGAGGCTACACCTTC. Its protein product is CSVEPPMSEVGGYTF. Full variable domain (outside the CDR3, taken from reference TRBV29-1 and TRBJ1-2): SAVISQKPSRDICQRGTSLTIQCQVDSQVTMMFWYRQQPGQSLTLIATANQGSEATYESGFVIDKFPISRPNLTFSTLTVSNMSPEDSSIYLCSVEPPMSEVGGYTFGSGTRLTVV.

In its sample, this clonotype was seen many times. The chain recombines TRBV7-3 with TRBJ2-3, with D perhaps TRBD2 (5 bases). The V gene's germline CDR1 is SGHTA and CDR2 FQGTGA. The CDR3 runs to 13 residues. V was pared by 4 bases and J by 5 bases, with 10 bases between. The CDR3 sequence is CASSSTDLDTQYF. The CDR3 DNA is TGTGCCAGCAGCTCCACGGACTTAGATACGCAGTATTTT.